These T cell receptor beta chains were read from a single sample in a study of cytotoxic CD8 clonotypes in ibrutinib-treated CLL. Sequencing was performed with immunoSEQ multiplex PCR; in TCRdb, only in-frame clones are kept and a portion is missing. The profile shows tens of thousands of clones, roughly two thirds of them singletons. The sample was PBMCs, taken at disease progression, from a patient treated with ibrutinib. All receptors derive from a human donor with chronic lymphocytic leukemia. Each CDR3 is given with its conserved first and last residue. The order of the fields is CDR3 length, V gene, CDR3 protein.

15 TRBV5-8 CASSLWGQATDTQYF
15 TRBV5-4 CASRMDRGVAGELFF
19 TRBV5-6 CASSSPVEDRGTVAYGYTF
15 TRBV27 CASSLTGYSNQPQHF
13 TRBV7-2 CASSSPPDWGQYF
14 TRBV5-5 CASSLISDAYEQYF
16 TRBV6-6 CASSYPLRTGGEKLFF
14 TRBV7-8 CASSLVRDPGELFF
14 TRBV11-2 CASSLDRGNYGYTF
16 TRBV6-5 CASSYNRDAALYEQYF
14 TRBV5-8 CASSLGRINYGYTF
16 TRBV4-1 CASSQDGTAGSYEQYF
17 TRBV7-3 CASSPHGGQHSYNEQFF
18 TRBV19 CASSIPPDRDWHLAEQYF
17 TRBV25-1 CASSEPGGIRGTTEAFF
15 TRBV9 CASSSLGTVNSPLHF
14 TRBV10-1 CASGGLERNGEQFF